The T cell receptor beta chain under discussion was sequenced for a study of PD-L1 blockade in urothelial cancer. Study information: The median number of T cells present in blood samples was about 140,000.

Time point specified: peripheral blood 6 weeks after treatment start. For each patient, 1 to 8 samples were obtained, pretreatment and on-treatment. The CDR3 totals 17 residues. In germline, CDR1 is SGHTA, CDR2 FQGTGA. V lost 5 bases and J lost 7, with 27 bases in between. Synthetic TCR analog templates were added to each PCR reaction. This table comes from immunoSEQ multiplex PCR, and its TCRdb copy is limited to in-frame clones, with some not included. The data hold about 120,000 clones, with less than 95% observed a single time. This material consisted of PBMCs, taken around atezolizumab (anti-PD-L1) treatment. This TCR derives from a man between 60 and 75 years old with urothelial cancer. The chain employs TRBV7-3 and TRBJ2-7; a weak D match, TRBD2 (5 bases). The CDR3: CASSPRRGRPPTGEQYF. The CDR3 region has the DNA TGTGCCAGCAGCCCAAGGAGAGGCCGTCCCCCGACGGGGGAGCAGTACTTC.